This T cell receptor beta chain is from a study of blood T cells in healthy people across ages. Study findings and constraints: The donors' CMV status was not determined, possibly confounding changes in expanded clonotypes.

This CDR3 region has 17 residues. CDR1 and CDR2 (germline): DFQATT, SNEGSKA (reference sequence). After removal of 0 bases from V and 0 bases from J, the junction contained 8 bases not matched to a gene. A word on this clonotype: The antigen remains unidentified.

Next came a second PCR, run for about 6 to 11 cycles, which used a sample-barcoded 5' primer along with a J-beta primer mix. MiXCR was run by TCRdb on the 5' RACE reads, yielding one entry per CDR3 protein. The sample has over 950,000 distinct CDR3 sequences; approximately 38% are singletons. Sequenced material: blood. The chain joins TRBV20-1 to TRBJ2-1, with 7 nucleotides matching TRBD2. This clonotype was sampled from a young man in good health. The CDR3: CSARDPSGVSSYNEQFF. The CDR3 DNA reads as TGCAGTGCTAGAGATCCAAGCGGGGTGAGCTCCTACAATGAGCAGTTCTTC.